These T cell receptor beta chains were read from a single sample in a study of cytomegalovirus exposure and HLA in healthy donors. Some clones are missing from TCRdb's copy, which holds only in-frame ones; the method was immunoSEQ multiplex PCR. Of 150,000 or so clones listed, around two thirds are singletons. The sample was PBMCs. The receptors shown here come from a man aged 30 to 39 in good health and CMV-seropositive. Both conserved end residues are part of each CDR3.

j_gene	len	v_gene	CDR3aa
TRBJ2-4	14	TRBV5-1	CASSLGQGGNIPSF
TRBJ2-7	14	TRBV19	CASSIAGGPYEQYF
TRBJ2-5	15	TRBV6-5	CASSPGTGPQETQYF
TRBJ1-4	15	TRBV6-5	CASSYQGQGREKLFF
TRBJ1-1	13	TRBV28	CASSGGTGSEAFF
TRBJ1-1	18	TRBV11-2	CASSSLTGQGASDTEAFF
TRBJ2-3	14	TRBV10-1	CASRSGASTDTQYF
TRBJ1-6	15	TRBV19	CASGPSQNYNSPLHF
TRBJ2-7	14	TRBV29-1	CSVEVARGYYEQYF
TRBJ1-2	13	TRBV27	CASSQGGNYGYTF
TRBJ1-2	13	TRBV6-5	CASSYSDSYGYTF
NA	14	TRBV7-9	CASSLTQGSYEQYF
TRBJ1-2	19	TRBV10-2	CASSDVIIGQGTLNYGYTF
TRBJ2-3	16	TRBV27	CASSFKGLFSLDTQYF
TRBJ2-5	13	TRBV29-1	CSVTGTESETQYF
TRBJ1-2	14	TRBV27	CASRGAGADYGYTF
TRBJ2-3	13	TRBV19	CASRQGLTDTQYF
TRBJ2-3	17	TRBV6-1	CASSEGVGGGGTDTQYF
TRBJ2-1	13	TRBV27	CATRDTYYNEQFF
TRBJ2-4	15	TRBV10-3	CAISDAGTTKNIQYF
TRBJ1-5	14	TRBV7-2	CASSIRQGNQPQHF
TRBJ1-5	15	TRBV7-8	CASSPARVSNQPQHF
TRBJ1-2	11	TRBV20-1	CSATRGQVYTF
TRBJ2-7	16	TRBV5-1	CASSLRVVPPPYEQYF
TRBJ2-2	21	TRBV7-3	CASSLGASGTIPLSNTGELFF
TRBJ2-3	17	TRBV11-3	CASSAGATSGSTDTQYF
TRBJ1-5	14	TRBV28	CAGWAGGINQPQHF
TRBJ1-1	14	TRBV9	CASSVDSGGVRAFF
TRBJ1-2	15	TRBV9	CASSVGLGGVYGYTF
TRBJ1-5	16	TRBV5-1	CASSLDPDRSNQPQHF
TRBJ2-3	15	TRBV27	CASSSNPSATDTQYF
TRBJ1-5	16	TRBV2	CASSPRSRDWNQPQHF
TRBJ2-6	15	TRBV4-2	CASSQLLSGANVLTF
TRBJ1-1	13	TRBV30	CAWLATSNTEAFF
TRBJ2-5	14	TRBV7-7	CASSSGYRQETQYF
TRBJ2-1	13	TRBV21-1	CCVSGIRYNEQFF
TRBJ2-7	14	TRBV7-9	CSSSFAQGLAEQYF
TRBJ1-3	15	TRBV10-1	CASRETGRAGNTIYF
TRBJ1-2	14	TRBV10-3	CAISESTQDYGYTF
TRBJ2-7	13	TRBV6-1	CASKRLGWDEQYF
TRBJ1-2	13	TRBV5-6	CASSPGWGLGYTF
TRBJ2-1	15	TRBV5-1	CASSLERGSYNEQFF
TRBJ1-2	15	TRBV9	CASSTQALANYGYTF
TRBJ1-4	14	TRBV9	CASSATGVYEKLFF
TRBJ1-1	14	TRBV30	CAWRTGTGNTEAFF
TRBJ1-1	14	TRBV14	CASSLQGMGTEAFF
TRBJ1-1	14	TRBV27	CASSLYRTGGQAFF
TRBJ1-4	16	TRBV5-4	CASSMGTGGPNEKLFF
TRBJ2-7	14	TRBV30	CAWRGRGSSYEQYF
TRBJ2-2	18	TRBV4-2	CASSQDVMTSGITGELFF
TRBJ2-1	16	TRBV6-5	CASRYFSGSSYNEQFF
TRBJ1-1	16	TRBV19	CASSPTRQGRNTEAFF